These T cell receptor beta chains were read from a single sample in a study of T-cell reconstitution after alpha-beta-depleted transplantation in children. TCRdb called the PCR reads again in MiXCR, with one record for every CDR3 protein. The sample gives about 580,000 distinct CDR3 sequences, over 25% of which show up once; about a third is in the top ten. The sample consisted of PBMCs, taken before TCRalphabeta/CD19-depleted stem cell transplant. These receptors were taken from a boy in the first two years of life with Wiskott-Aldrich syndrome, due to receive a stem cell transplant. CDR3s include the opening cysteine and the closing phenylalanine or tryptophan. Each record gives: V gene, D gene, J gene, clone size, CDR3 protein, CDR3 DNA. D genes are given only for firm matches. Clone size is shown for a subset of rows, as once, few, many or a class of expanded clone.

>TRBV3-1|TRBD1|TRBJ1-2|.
CASSPYIRDRGRLWYGYTF
TGTGCCAGCAGCCCATACATCCGGGACAGGGGGCGCTTATGGTATGGCTACACCTTC
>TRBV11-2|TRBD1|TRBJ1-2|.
CASSLRAGGWSYSNYGYTF
TGTGCCAGCAGCTTAAGAGCAGGGGGGTGGAGTTACTCTAACTATGGCTACACCTTC
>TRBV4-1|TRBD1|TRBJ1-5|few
CASSQDRDRERSQHF
TGCGCCAGCAGCCAAGATCGGGACAGGGAACGGTCCCAGCATTTT
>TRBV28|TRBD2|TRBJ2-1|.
CASWGGGNYNEQFF
TGTGCCAGCTGGGGGGGAGGGAACTACAATGAGCAGTTCTTC
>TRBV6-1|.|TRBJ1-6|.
CASGPFRRSPLHF
TGTGCCAGCGGTCCTTTTAGACGTTCACCCCTCCACTTT
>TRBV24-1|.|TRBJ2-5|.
CATSDLRGETQYF
TGTGCCACCAGTGATTTGCGGGGGGAGACCCAGTACTTC
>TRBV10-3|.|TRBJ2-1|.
CAIGREAGSYNEQFF
TGTGCCATCGGACGGGAAGCGGGTTCCTACAATGAGCAGTTCTTC
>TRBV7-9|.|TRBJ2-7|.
CASSEFKRASYEQYF
TGTGCCAGCAGCGAATTCAAGCGGGCCTCCTACGAGCAGTACTTC
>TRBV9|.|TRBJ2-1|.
CASSVYGQIYDEQFF
TGTGCCAGCAGCGTATACGGCCAAATCTACGATGAGCAGTTCTTC
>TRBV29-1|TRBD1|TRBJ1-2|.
CSVEDLGTGGGYTF
TGCAGCGTTGAAGATCTGGGGACAGGAGGAGGCTACACCTTC
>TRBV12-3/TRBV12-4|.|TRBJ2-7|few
CASSPHVSYEQYF
TGTGCCAGCAGTCCGCACGTCTCCTACGAGCAGTACTTC
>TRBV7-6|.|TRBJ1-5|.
CASSLATGQPQHF
TGTGCCAGCAGCTTAGCGACCGGTCAGCCCCAGCATTTT
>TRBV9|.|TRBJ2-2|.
CASSVTLRQDTGELFF
TGTGCCAGCAGCGTAACGTTGCGGCAGGACACCGGGGAGCTGTTTTTT
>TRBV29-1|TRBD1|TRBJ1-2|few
CSVDTRRDRDIYGYTF
TGCAGCGTTGACACCCGGAGGGACAGGGACATCTATGGCTACACCTTC
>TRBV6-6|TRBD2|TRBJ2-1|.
CASTLAGEQFF
TGTGCCAGCACGCTAGCGGGAGAGCAGTTCTTC
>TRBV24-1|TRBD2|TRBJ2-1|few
CATSDPSGRNGNEQFF
TGTGCCACCAGTGACCCAAGCGGGAGAAACGGCAATGAGCAGTTCTTC
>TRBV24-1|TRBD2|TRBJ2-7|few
CATSDRGLAGGYEQYF
TGTGCCACCAGTGACCGAGGACTAGCGGGAGGCTACGAGCAGTACTTC
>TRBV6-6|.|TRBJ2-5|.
CASRRGIQETQYF
TGTGCCAGCAGACGGGGGATACAAGAGACCCAGTACTTC
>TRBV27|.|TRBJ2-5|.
CASSEGVRASETQYF
TGTGCCAGCAGCGAAGGTGTAAGGGCTTCGGAGACCCAGTACTTC
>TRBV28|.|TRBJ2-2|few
CASSLVAGMNTGELFF
TGTGCCAGCAGCCTTGTGGCGGGGATGAACACCGGGGAGCTGTTTTTT
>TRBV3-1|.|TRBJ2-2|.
CASSQRPMDPGELFF
TGTGCCAGCAGCCAAAGGCCCATGGATCCCGGGGAGCTGTTTTTT
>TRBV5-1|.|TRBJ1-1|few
CASSLSPQGYTEAFF
TGCGCCAGCAGCTTGAGTCCTCAAGGGTACACTGAAGCTTTCTTT
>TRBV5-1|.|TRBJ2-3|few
CASKEGALAGDTQYF
TGCGCCAGCAAAGAGGGGGCTCTAGCGGGAGATACGCAGTATTTT
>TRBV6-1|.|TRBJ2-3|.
CASTLTGNTDTQYF
TGTGCCAGCACCCTTACTGGGAACACAGATACGCAGTATTTT
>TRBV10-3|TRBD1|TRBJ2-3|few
CATTDRDRYTDTQYF
TGTGCCACAACCGACCGGGACAGGTACACAGATACGCAGTATTTT
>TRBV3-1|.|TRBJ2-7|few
CASSRYYEQYF
TGTGCCAGCAGCCGTTACTACGAGCAGTACTTC
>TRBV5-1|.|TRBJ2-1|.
CASSLTDNEQFF
TGCGCCAGCAGCTTGACGGACAATGAGCAGTTCTTC
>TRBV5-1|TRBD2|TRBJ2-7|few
CASSRTSGRAAYEQYF
TGCGCCAGCAGCCGGACTAGCGGGAGGGCCGCGTACGAGCAGTACTTC
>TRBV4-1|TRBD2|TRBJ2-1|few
CASSQDSLAGKDEQFF
TGCGCCAGCAGCCAAGATAGTCTAGCGGGAAAAGATGAGCAGTTCTTC
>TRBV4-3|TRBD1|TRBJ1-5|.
CASSQSPGQGIRSNQPQHF
TGCGCCAGCAGCCAATCTCCGGGACAGGGTATTAGGAGCAATCAGCCCCAGCATTTT
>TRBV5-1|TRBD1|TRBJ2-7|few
CASRMTGAEYEQYF
TGCGCCAGCAGGATGACAGGGGCGGAATACGAGCAGTACTTC
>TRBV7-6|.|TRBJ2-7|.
CASSLAGGVKSYEQYF
TGTGCCAGCAGCTTAGCTGGCGGGGTGAAATCCTACGAGCAGTACTTC
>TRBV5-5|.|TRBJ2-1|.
CAKGGGTVRGEQFF
TGTGCCAAAGGGGGGGGGACGGTGAGGGGTGAGCAGTTCTTC
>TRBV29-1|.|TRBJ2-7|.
CSAAGRLAYEQYF
TGCAGCGCGGCTGGGAGGCTGGCCTACGAGCAGTACTTC
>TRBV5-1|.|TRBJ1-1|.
CASSGSGTLMNTEAFF
TGCGCCAGCAGCGGGTCAGGGACCCTTATGAACACTGAAGCTTTCTTT
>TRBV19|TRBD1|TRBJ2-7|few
CASSIRDRGSYEQYF
TGTGCCAGTAGTATAAGGGACAGGGGATCCTACGAGCAGTACTTC
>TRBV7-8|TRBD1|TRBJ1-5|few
CASSSSPSGTGVSQPQHF
TGTGCCAGCAGCTCATCACCCTCCGGGACAGGGGTTAGTCAGCCCCAGCATTTT
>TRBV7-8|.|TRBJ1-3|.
CASSFASGWGGNTIYF
TGTGCCAGCAGTTTTGCTTCAGGGTGGGGAGGAAACACCATATATTTT
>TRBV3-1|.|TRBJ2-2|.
CASSPKAGAGELFF
TGTGCCAGCAGCCCCAAGGCCGGGGCCGGGGAGCTGTTTTTT
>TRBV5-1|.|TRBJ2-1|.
CASSLDNRVLQDYNEQFF
TGCGCCAGCAGCTTGGATAACAGGGTCCTCCAAGACTACAATGAGCAGTTCTTC
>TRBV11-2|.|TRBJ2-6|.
CASSLGHRSGANGLTF
TGTGCCAGCAGCTTGGGACACAGGTCTGGGGCCAACGGCCTGACTTTC
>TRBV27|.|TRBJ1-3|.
CASSPHRGGGNTIYF
TGTGCCAGCAGTCCCCACCGGGGGGGTGGAAACACCATATATTTT
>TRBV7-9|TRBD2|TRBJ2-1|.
CASSLFPAGDYNEQFF
TGTGCCAGCAGCTTATTTCCAGCGGGAGACTACAATGAGCAGTTCTTC
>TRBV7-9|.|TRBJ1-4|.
CASSSIKQENEKLFF
TGTGCCAGCAGCTCGATAAAACAGGAGAATGAAAAACTGTTTTTT
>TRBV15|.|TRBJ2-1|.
CATSRGSYNEQFF
TGTGCCACCAGCAGGGGTTCCTACAATGAGCAGTTCTTC
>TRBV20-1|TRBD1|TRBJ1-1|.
CSATGDRDTEAFF
TGCAGTGCTACAGGGGACAGGGACACTGAAGCTTTCTTT
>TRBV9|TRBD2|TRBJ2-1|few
CASSVDPTSGIRNEQFF
TGTGCCAGCAGCGTAGATCCCACTAGCGGGATAAGGAATGAGCAGTTCTTC
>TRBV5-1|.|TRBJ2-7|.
CASSLDRENNEQYF
TGCGCCAGCAGCTTGGACCGGGAGAACAACGAGCAGTACTTC
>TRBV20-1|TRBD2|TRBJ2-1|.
CCARGTSGRAVSNEQFF
TGCTGTGCTAGGGGGACTAGCGGGAGGGCGGTCTCCAATGAGCAGTTCTTC
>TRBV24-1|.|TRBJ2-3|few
CATGRSLEATDTQYF
TGTGCCACTGGCAGGAGTCTAGAAGCCACAGATACGCAGTATTTT
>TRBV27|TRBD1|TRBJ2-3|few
CASRIRTGGTDTQYF
TGTGCCAGCAGGATTAGGACAGGGGGCACAGATACGCAGTATTTT
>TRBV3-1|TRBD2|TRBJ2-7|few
CASSQDGRAYEQYF
TGTGCCAGCAGCCAAGACGGGAGGGCCTACGAGCAGTACTTC
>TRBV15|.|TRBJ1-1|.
CATSRLGGEAFF
TGTGCCACCAGCAGATTAGGGGGTGAAGCTTTCTTT
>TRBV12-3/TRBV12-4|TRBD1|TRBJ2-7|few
CASSTGGSYEQYF
TGTGCCAGCAGCACAGGGGGCTCATACGAGCAGTACTTC